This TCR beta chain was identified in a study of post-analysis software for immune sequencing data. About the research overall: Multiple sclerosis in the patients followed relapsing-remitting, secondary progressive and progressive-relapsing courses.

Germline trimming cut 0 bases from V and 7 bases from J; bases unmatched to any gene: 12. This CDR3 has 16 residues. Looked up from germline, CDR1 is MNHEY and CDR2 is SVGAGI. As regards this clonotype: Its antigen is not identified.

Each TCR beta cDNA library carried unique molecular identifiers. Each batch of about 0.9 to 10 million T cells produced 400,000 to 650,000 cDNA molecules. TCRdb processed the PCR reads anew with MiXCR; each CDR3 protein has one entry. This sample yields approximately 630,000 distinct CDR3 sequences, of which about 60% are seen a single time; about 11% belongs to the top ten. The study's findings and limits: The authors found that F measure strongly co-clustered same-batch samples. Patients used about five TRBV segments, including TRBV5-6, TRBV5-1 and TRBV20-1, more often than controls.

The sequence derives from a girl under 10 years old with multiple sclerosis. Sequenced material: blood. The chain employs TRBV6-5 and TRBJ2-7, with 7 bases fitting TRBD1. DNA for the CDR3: TGTGCCAGCAGTTACTCAGACAGGGCAATGACTGGGGAGCAGTACTTC. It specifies CASSYSDRAMTGEQYF.